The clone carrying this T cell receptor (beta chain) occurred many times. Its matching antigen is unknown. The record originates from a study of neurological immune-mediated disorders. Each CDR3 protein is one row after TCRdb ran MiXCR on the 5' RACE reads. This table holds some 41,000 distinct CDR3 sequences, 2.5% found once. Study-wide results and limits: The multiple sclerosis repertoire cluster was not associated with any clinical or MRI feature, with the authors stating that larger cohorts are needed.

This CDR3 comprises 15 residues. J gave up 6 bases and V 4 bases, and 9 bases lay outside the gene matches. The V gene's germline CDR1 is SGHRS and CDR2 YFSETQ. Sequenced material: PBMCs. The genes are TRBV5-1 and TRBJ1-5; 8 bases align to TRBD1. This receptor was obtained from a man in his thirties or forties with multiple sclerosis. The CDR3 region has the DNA TGCGCCAGCAGCCAAAGCGGACAGGGTAGTCAGCCCCAGCATTTT. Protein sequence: CASSQSGQGSQPQHF.